This T cell receptor beta chain is from a study of T cell repertoires in cytomegalovirus infection. In TCRdb, the reads were re-called with MiXCR into one record per CDR3 protein. The sample holds about 740,000 distinct CDR3 sequences, approximately 40% seen once. As for this clonotype: Its antigen is as yet unknown.

Findings and caveats of the study: In two of eight donors, the top clonotype was HLA-C-restricted CMV-specific. Public TCR beta family frequency separated CMV-and-HLA carriers, including in an independent cohort.

CDR1 SGHTA and CDR2 FQGTGA come from the germline V gene. V was pared by 5 bases and J by 0 bases, with 20 bases between. This CDR3 comprises 17 residues. V usage is TRBV7-3 and J usage is TRBJ2-7; possibly TRBD2 for D (6 bases). Specimen: PBMCs. The TCR comes from a human donor in good health (CMV status not recorded). Some clones in this sample may be carry-over from other donors' samples. CDR3 loop: CASSAQAAGRNSYEQYF. CDR3 nucleotide sequence: TGTGCCAGCAGCGCCCAAGCGGCCGGGAGAAACTCCTACGAGCAGTACTTC.